This T cell receptor beta chain was recorded in a study of cytomegalovirus exposure and HLA in healthy donors. Nominally healthy donors were sampled, though unrecorded immune exposures were likely. PCR primers comprised 60 Vbeta and 13 Jbeta primers. Data came from immunoSEQ multiplex PCR; TCRdb stores just in-frame clones and leaves some out. This table lists under 65,000 clones. The CDR3 has 16 residues. The V and J ends lost 0 bases and 5 bases respectively, with 13 bases between them. Germline CDR1 is SGHVS and CDR2 is FQNEAQ. The specimen sequenced was PBMCs. This rearrangement joins TRBV7-8 to TRBJ2-2, with D possibly matching TRBD2 (5 bases). This clonotype originated in a woman under 30 in good health and CMV-seronegative. DNA for the CDR3: TGTGCCAGCAGCTTAGCCCCTAGAGGGATGACCGGGGAGCTGTTTTTT. It encodes CASSLAPRGMTGELFF.